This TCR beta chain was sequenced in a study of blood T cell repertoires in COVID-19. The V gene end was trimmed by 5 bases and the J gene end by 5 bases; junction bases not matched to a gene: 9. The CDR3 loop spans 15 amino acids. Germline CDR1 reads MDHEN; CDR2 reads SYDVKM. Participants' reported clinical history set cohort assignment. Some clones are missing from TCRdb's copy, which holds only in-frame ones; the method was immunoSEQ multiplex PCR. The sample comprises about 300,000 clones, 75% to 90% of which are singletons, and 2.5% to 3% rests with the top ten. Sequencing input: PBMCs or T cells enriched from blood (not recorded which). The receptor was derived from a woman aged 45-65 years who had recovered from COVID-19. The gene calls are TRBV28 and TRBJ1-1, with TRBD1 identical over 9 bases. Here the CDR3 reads CASSPRQGVWTEAFF. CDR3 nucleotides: TGTGCCAGCAGTCCCAGACAGGGGGTGTGGACTGAAGCTTTCTTT.